This T cell receptor (beta chain) originates from a study of response to subunit inactivated influenza vaccine. Study-wide results and caveats: Each seasonal flu vaccination may recruit only limited new T cells, authors suggested.

From the RT-PCR reads, TCRdb called clonotypes with MiXCR, one entry per CDR3 protein. The sample has 450,000 to 550,000 distinct CDR3 sequences; roughly 25% are singletons. As for this clonotype: The antigen is not known.

The CDR3 totals 12 residues. The V end lost 3 bases, the J end lost 4 bases, and 9 bases lay between the germline ends. Germline V gene lookup returns CDR1 SQVTM and CDR2 ANQGSEA. The sample here was CD4+ T cells sorted from PBMCs, taken roughly 5 days after vaccination. This chain joins TRBV29-1 and TRBJ1-1; possible D gene TRBD1, 5 bases. This receptor was obtained from a man in his fifties or sixties who received an inactivated influenza vaccine. CDR3 sequence: CSVELGVTEAFF. The DNA of the CDR3 is TGCAGCGTTGAGTTGGGGGTCACTGAAGCTTTCTTT.